The sequence of this T cell receptor beta chain was determined in a study of long-term antiretroviral therapy in people with HIV. Findings and caveats of the study: Collection of the blood took place between the mid-2000s and the late 2010s. The ART regimens in use then may have been less effective than current ones. Clones expanded before ART dominated the repertoire at all time points.

This clone was seen just once. The antigen remains undetermined. It was version v3.0 of the immunoSEQ assay that was run at survey level. TCRdb keeps only in-frame clones here, not all; method: immunoSEQ multiplex PCR. The sample has 25,000 to 35,000 clones; approximately 80% are singletons. The CDR3 loop spans 13 amino acids. Trimming left V 3 bases short and J 7 bases short, with 12 bases between. Germline assignment: CDR1 MDHEN and CDR2 SYDVKM. The material was unsorted PBMCs, obtained 2.7 to 2.9 years after starting antiretroviral therapy. The chain links TRBV28 to TRBJ1-2, with TRBD1 as a possible D gene (5 bases). This receptor was taken from a young man with HIV. The CDR3 bases are TGTGCCAGCAGTTTTCGTTTGGGGGGTGGCTACACCTTC. Its translation is CASSFRLGGGYTF.